One and the same sample provided the 32 T cell receptor beta chains below, sequenced in a study of cytomegalovirus exposure and HLA in healthy donors (dated by TCRdb to about 2017). Libraries were built with the immunoSEQ multiplex PCR assay. A mixture of 60 forward primers for TCR Vbeta segments and 13 reverse primers for TCR Jbeta segments was used in the multiplex PCR. TCRdb took over this immuneACCESS table, retaining in-frame rearrangements with V and J assigned. Such tables are incomplete; in checked studies, under half of the missing clones stem from an unresolved V gene, and the remainder is unexplained. The sample includes about 130,000 clones, with over 70% observed a single time. The ten top clones hold under 3.5% of the sample. Material: PBMCs. The receptors come from a woman between 45 and 60 years old in good health and CMV-seronegative.

The V gene is TRBV5-4, the J gene TRBJ1-4; D is perhaps TRBD1 (6 bases). In germline, CDR1 is SGHNT, CDR2 YYREEE (reference sequence). There are 15 residues in the CDR3. Trimming pared 4 bases from V and 4 bases from J, leaving 14 bases between. CDR3 in amino acids: CASSPGTRSNEKLFF. CDR3 DNA: TGTGCCAGCAGCCCCGGGACACGGAGTAATGAAAAACTGTTTTTT.

The V gene is TRBV9, the J gene TRBJ2-1, with D possibly being TRBD1 (6 bases). Germline V CDR1 and CDR2: SGDLS, YYNGEE. The V gene lost 0 bases and the J gene lost 0 bases, with 10 bases spanning the gap. The CDR3 extends over 16 amino acids. DNA for the CDR3: TGTGCCAGCAGCGTAGCCACAGGGAGCTCCTACAATGAGCAGTTCTTC. Translating gives CASSVATGSSYNEQFF. The full variable domain, completed using reference TRBV9 and TRBJ2-1, is DSGVTQTPKHLITATGQRVTLRCSPRSGDLSVYWYQQSLDQGLQFLIQYYNGEERAKGNILERFSAQQFPDLHSELNLSSLELGDSALYFCASSVATGSSYNEQFFGPGTRLTVL.

The rearrangement joins TRBV29-1 to TRBJ2-7; 10 bases align to TRBD1. Germline V gives CDR1 SQVTM, CDR2 ANQGSEA. V lost 6 bases, J lost 4 bases, and 6 bases stayed unmatched. The CDR3 has 13 amino acids. The DNA of the CDR3 is TGCAGCGTCCGACAGGGGGCGTCTTACGAGCAGTACTTC. It is translated as CSVRQGASYEQYF.

This clone showed up just once. The chain carries TRBV6-5 and TRBJ2-7, with D possibly TRBD2 on 6 matching bases. The germline V gene encodes CDR1 MNHEY and CDR2 SVGAGI. The CDR3 totals 15 residues. V lost 2 bases, J lost 3 bases, and 14 bases lay in between. The CDR3 DNA reads as TGTGCCAGCAGTTACGGGAGGACTCCCGACTACGAGCAGTACTTC. Encoded protein: CASSYGRTPDYEQYF.

This chain links TRBV10-1 with TRBJ2-7, with D possibly TRBD1 on 8 matching bases. The CDR3 sequence is 13 residues long. V lost 3 bases, J lost 9 bases, and 15 bases lay in between. The germline V gene encodes CDR1 WNHNN and CDR2 SYGVQD (reference sequence). The CDR3 nucleotides read TGCGCCAGCAGTGAAAACAGGGGGGGAGGGCAGTACTTC. This sequence encodes CASSENRGGGQYF.

This sequence joins TRBV7-2 and TRBJ2-2, with 8 bases matching TRBD1. The germline V gene encodes CDR1 SGHTA and CDR2 FQGNSA. CDR3 length equals 15 residues. V lost 6 bases to trimming and J lost 5 bases; unmatched junction nucleotides: 8. CDR3 nucleotide sequence: TGTGCCAGCAGTCCTGACAGGGGAGTGACCGGGGAGCTGTTTTTT. It translates to CASSPDRGVTGELFF.

The V and J genes are TRBV29-1 and TRBJ2-2, with 11 positions matching TRBD2. The CDR3 totals 14 residues. Germline V CDR1 and CDR2: SQVTM, ANQGSEA. The J segment lost 5 bases and the V segment lost 4 bases, leaving 3 bases of the junction unmatched. CDR3 sequence reads: CSVASSGRTGELFF. CDR3 sequence (DNA): TGCAGCGTTGCATCTAGCGGGAGGACCGGGGAGCTGTTTTTT.

The rearrangement joins TRBV9 to TRBJ2-7, with TRBD1 as a possible D gene (7 bases). This CDR3 is built from 14 residues. Germline CDR1 SGDLS, CDR2 YYNGEE. V lost 4 bases, J lost 3 bases, and 14 bases lay in between. The DNA of the CDR3 is TGTGCCAGCAGCTTGGGGGGACAGAGCTACGAGCAGTACTTC. Its translation is CASSLGGQSYEQYF.

In this sample, this clone turned up a few times. The chain carries TRBV30 and TRBJ2-1; D might be TRBD1 (5 bases). Trimming took off 5 bases at V and 9 bases at J, with 11 bases between the two ends. The CDR3 has 11 amino acids. Germline CDR1 reads GTSNPN; CDR2 reads SVGIG (reference sequence). The CDR3 nucleotides read TGTGCCTGGGGCCGCCAGGGTGAGCAGTTCTTC. This codes for CAWGRQGEQFF.

V usage is TRBV29-1 and J usage is TRBJ2-7; possible D gene TRBD2, 6 bases. V was trimmed by 6 bases and J by 2 bases, leaving 11 bases between them. The CDR3 extends over 12 amino acids. The germline V gene encodes CDR1 SQVTM and CDR2 ANQGSEA. CDR3 sequence: CSVWTTTYEQYF. The DNA for the CDR3 is TGCAGCGTGTGGACTACAACCTACGAGCAGTACTTC.

The J gene is TRBJ1-2, the V gene TRBV9; the match to TRBD1 covers 9 bases. The V segment lost 3 bases and the J segment 5 bases; nucleotides outside the gene matches: 8. CDR3 length: 15 amino acids. Germline CDR1 reads SGDLS; CDR2 reads YYNGEE. In DNA form, the CDR3 reads TGTGCCAGCAGCGCCGAACCGGGACAGGGATATGGCTACACCTTC. As protein: CASSAEPGQGYGYTF.

This clone was detected only a few times. The chain has TRBV7-2 and TRBJ1-5; a weak D match, TRBD1 (6 bases). This CDR3 spans 18 amino acids. The germline V gene has CDR1 SGHTA and CDR2 FQGNSA. With 2 bases removed from V and 0 bases from J, the gap between germline ends came to 17 bases. The CDR3: CASSLKGQTLNSNQPQHF. The CDR3 DNA reads as TGTGCCAGCAGCTTAAAAGGACAGACGTTGAATAGCAATCAGCCCCAGCATTTT.

As concerns this clone: Mismatch with germline at one junction end may stem from a read error. J is TRBJ1-3 and V is TRBV7-9; TRBD1 is a possible D gene (5 bases). CDR3 length: 15 amino acids. The V gene's germline CDR1 is SEHNR and CDR2 FQNEAQ (reference sequence). The CDR3 here is CSSSPLGGSGNTIYF. CDR3 bases: TGTTCCAGCAGCCCACTGGGGGGCTCTGGAAACACCATATATTTT.

The genes are TRBV12-5 and TRBJ2-2; a weak D match, TRBD2 (5 bases). Trimming removed 6 bases from V and 4 bases from J, with 12 bases in between. The CDR3 runs 14 residues. Looked up from germline, CDR1 is LGHNT and CDR2 is FRNRAP. In DNA form, the CDR3 reads TGTGCTAGTGGGGTCGGCGGGCTCACCGGGGAGCTGTTTTTT. Residues: CASGVGGLTGELFF. The full variable domain, in which reference TRBV12-5 and TRBJ2-2 provide the parts outside the CDR3, is DARVTQTPRHKVTEMGQEVTMRCQPILGHNTVFWYRQTMMQGLELLAYFRNRAPLDDSGMPKDRFSAEMPDATLATLKIQPSEPRDSAVYFCASGVGGLTGELFFGEGSRLTVL.

The chain recombines TRBV19 with TRBJ2-2; 9 bases agree with TRBD1. CDR1 is LNHDA, CDR2 SQIVND, per germline (reference sequence). The CDR3 is 16 amino acids. V lost 8 bases to trimming and J lost 4 bases; unmatched junction nucleotides: 11. CDR3 DNA sequence: TGTGCCAGTGCTATTTTGCGGACAGGGGCCACCGGGGAGCTGTTTTTT. This gives the protein CASAILRTGATGELFF.

The V call is TRBV10-3, the J call TRBJ2-5; 7 bases match TRBD2. The tail of the sequence fits TRBJ2-7 better, so the J call may be wrong. Germline V gene data show CDR1 as ENHRY and CDR2 as SYGVKD. The length of the CDR3 is 12 residues. The DNA for the CDR3 is TGTGCCATCAGTGAATGGGGGGGCGAGCAGTACTTC. This sequence encodes CAISEWGGEQYF.

With regard to this clone: A junction boundary mismatches the germline segment, possibly from a read error. The chain is built from TRBV7-9 and TRBJ1-1; D remains unclear. The germline CDR1 and CDR2 sequences are SEHNR and FQNEAQ (reference sequence). The CDR3 extends over 11 amino acids. This CDR3 reads CSSSRNTEAFF. CDR3 nucleotide sequence: TGTTCCAGCAGCCGGAACACTGAAGCTTTCTTT.

Turning to this clone: One junction end does not reproduce the germline sequence, and a read error may be involved. The sample carries other DNA sequences with the same CDR3. CDR3 nucleotide sequence: TGCGCCACTTCGGACAGGGGCACAGATACGCAGTATTTT. Translation: CATSDRGTDTQYF. The chain employs TRBV7-3 and TRBJ2-3; TRBD1 matches 8 bases. The CDR3 is made up of 13 amino acids. The germline CDR1 and CDR2 sequences are SGHTA and FQGTGA.

Concerning this clone itself: A junction boundary mismatches the germline segment, possibly from a read error. Other DNA sequences in this sample translate to the same CDR3. The J gene is TRBJ2-2, the V gene TRBV10-3; 9 bases are a match to TRBD2. CDR3 length: 18 amino acids. The germline V gene encodes CDR1 ENHRY and CDR2 SYGVKD. The CDR3 loop is CAISGTPEREDITGELFF. DNA for the CDR3: TGTGCTATCAGTGGGACCCCCGAGCGGGAGGATATCACCGGGGAGCTGTTTTTT.

About this clone: An end of the junction does not agree with germline; a read error may underlie this. The rearrangement links TRBV9 to TRBJ2-7; D might be TRBD2 (6 bases). From germline, CDR1 is SGDLS and CDR2 YYNGEE. The CDR3 loop spans 15 amino acids. The CDR3 DNA reads TGTGCCGGCAGCGTCGGGACTCTGAGCTCCTACGAGCAGTACTTC. Protein: CAGSVGTLSSYEQYF.

This clone was observed a few times. The J gene is TRBJ2-2, the V gene TRBV5-8, with D maybe TRBD1 (5 bases). V dropped 0 bases and J dropped 1 base, with 7 bases sitting between them. The germline V gene has CDR1 SGHTS and CDR2 YDEGEE. The CDR3 is made up of 15 amino acids. As DNA, the CDR3 is TGTGCCAGCAGCTTGGGGACACTGAACACCGGGGAGCTGTTTTTT. This gives the protein CASSLGTLNTGELFF.

The genes are TRBV6-4 and TRBJ1-1; D call uncertain. The V and J ends lost 2 bases and 2 bases respectively, with 6 bases between them. Germline lookup yields CDR1 MRHNA and CDR2 SNTAGT. The CDR3 is made up of 13 amino acids. The CDR3 protein is CASSDLINTEAFF. CDR3 coding DNA: TGTGCCAGCAGTGACCTAATCAACACTGAAGCTTTCTTT.

This clone was seen a few times. The V and J genes are TRBV28 and TRBJ1-2; TRBD1 matches 7 bases. With 4 bases clipped from V and 2 bases from J, the junction kept 4 bases outside the gene matches. Germline V CDR1 and CDR2: MDHEN, SYDVKM. This CDR3 contains 14 residues. The CDR3 DNA is TGTGCCAGCAGTTACCCGGACAGGAACTATGGCTACACCTTC. It encodes CASSYPDRNYGYTF.

V and J are TRBV27 and TRBJ2-7; a weak D match, TRBD1 (5 bases). This CDR3 has 13 residues. Germline V gene lookup returns CDR1 MNHEY and CDR2 SMNVEV (reference sequence). V dropped 6 bases and J dropped 5 bases, with 14 bases sitting between them. The chain's CDR3 is CASRTTGINEQYF. In DNA form, the CDR3 reads TGTGCCAGCAGGACAACAGGAATCAACGAGCAGTACTTC.

The rearrangement links TRBV4-1 to TRBJ2-2, with 9 positions matching TRBD1. V lost 4 bases to trimming and J lost 5 bases; unmatched junction nucleotides: 8. The CDR3 length is 16 residues. Per the germline V gene, CDR1 is MGHRA and CDR2 is YSYEKL. In DNA, the CDR3 is TGCGCCAGCAGCCCCCAGGGACAGGGAGTTACCGGGGAGCTGTTTTTT. Its protein is CASSPQGQGVTGELFF.

This sequence joins TRBV6-5 and TRBJ2-1; possible D gene TRBD2, 5 bases. CDR1 is MNHEY, CDR2 SVGAGI, per germline. This CDR3 has 12 residues. V was clipped by 7 bases and J by 10 bases, with 14 bases between them. CDR3 nucleotide sequence: TGTGCCAGCACCCGATGGACGGGGGAGCAGTTCTTC. As protein: CASTRWTGEQFF.

This clone was detected only a few times. The chain recombines TRBV29-1 with TRBJ1-2, with TRBD1 identical over 7 bases. V shed 3 bases and J 10 bases; nucleotides not matched to a gene: 11. The length of the CDR3 is 13 residues. Germline CDR1 and CDR2: SQVTM and ANQGSEA. The CDR3 loop reads CSVESRQGLAYTF. The DNA for the CDR3 is TGCAGCGTTGAGTCCCGACAGGGATTAGCCTACACCTTC.

V gene TRBV5-1 combines with J gene TRBJ2-1, with 10 bases aligning to TRBD2. From germline, CDR1 is SGHRS and CDR2 YFSETQ. This CDR3 is 17 amino acids long. J lost 7 bases, V lost 4 bases, and 14 bases had no gene match. CDR3 DNA sequence: TGCGCCAGCAGCCCGGGGGGGACTAGCGCCGGAAGGAATGAGCAGTTCTTC. This sequence encodes CASSPGGTSAGRNEQFF.

This rearrangement joins TRBV29-1 to TRBJ2-7; D call uncertain. The CDR3 extends over 11 amino acids. The germline gives CDR1 SQVTM, CDR2 ANQGSEA. V was cut by 6 bases and J by 4 bases, with 10 bases left in between. DNA for the CDR3: TGCAGCGTCACCGAGAGTTACGAGCAGTACTTC. Its translation: CSVTESYEQYF.

The CDR3 spells CASSVAGGPYEQYF. Written as DNA, the CDR3 is TGTGCCAGCAGCGTAGCGGGAGGGCCGTACGAGCAGTACTTC. The genes are TRBV27 and TRBJ2-7; TRBD2 matches at 11 bases. Unmatched junction bases numbered 5, after V lost 6 bases and J lost 4 bases. Germline V gives CDR1 MNHEY, CDR2 SMNVEV (reference sequence). The CDR3 has 14 amino acids.

This clone was found a few times. This chain joins TRBV2 and TRBJ1-2; no definite D call. Germline V gene sequence: CDR1 SNHLY, CDR2 FYNNEI. Between the trimmed V and J ends, which lost 2 bases and 4 bases, there was a span of 14 bases. The length of the CDR3 is 15 residues. CDR3 loop: CASSESLNPVYGYTF. For the CDR3, the DNA is TGTGCCAGCAGTGAATCCCTAAATCCCGTCTATGGCTACACCTTC.

The chain employs TRBV2 and TRBJ1-5; D possibly corresponds to TRBD1 (5 bases). Trimming took 5 bases from V and 4 from J, leaving 9 bases between them. This CDR3 has 13 amino acids. Germline V gene lookup returns CDR1 SNHLY and CDR2 FYNNEI. The CDR3 protein is CASSQGLNQPQHF. As DNA, the CDR3 is TGTGCCAGCAGTCAGGGACTAAATCAGCCCCAGCATTTT.